Here is one TCR beta chain with its context. Its antigen is not known. This CDR3 is 14 amino acids long. Per the germline V gene, CDR1 is MNHEY and CDR2 is SMNVEV (reference sequence). Trimming removed 5 bases from V and 3 bases from J, with 14 bases in between. The sample is drawn from a study of T cell responses to AZD1222 COVID-19 vaccine. Whole-study results and caveats: CD4 TCRs linked to vaccination spanned spike, dominating at 160-218 and 743-854. Among spike-specific TCRs, nearly half reportedly target unmutated variant regions. The donor group comprised mostly white British people and more females; the analysis possibly underestimated clonal diversity.

TCRdb's table, derived via immunoSEQ multiplex PCR, lists solely in-frame clones and lacks some. The sample includes 120,000 to 150,000 clones, 89% of them seen just once. Second doses that came at about 4 or about 12 weeks were put together. The J gene is TRBJ2-7, the V gene TRBV27, with D possibly being TRBD1 (6 bases). The sample in question was peripheral blood, obtained 28 days after the second AZD1222 dose. The TCR was taken from an adult who received the AZD1222 COVID-19 vaccine. The CDR3 bases are TGTGCCAGCAGTCAGGGGTTGGGTCTCTACGAGCAGTACTTC. This encodes CASSQGLGLYEQYF.